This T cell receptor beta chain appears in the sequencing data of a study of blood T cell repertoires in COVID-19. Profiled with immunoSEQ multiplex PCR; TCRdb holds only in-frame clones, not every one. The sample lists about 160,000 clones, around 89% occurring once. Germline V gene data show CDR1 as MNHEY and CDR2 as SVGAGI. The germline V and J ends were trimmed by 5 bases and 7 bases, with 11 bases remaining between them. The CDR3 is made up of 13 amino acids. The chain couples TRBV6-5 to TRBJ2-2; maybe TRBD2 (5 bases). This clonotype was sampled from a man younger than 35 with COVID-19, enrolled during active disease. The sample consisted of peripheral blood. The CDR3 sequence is CASSPDGDGELFF. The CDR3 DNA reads TGTGCCAGCAGTCCAGACGGGGACGGGGAGCTGTTTTTT.